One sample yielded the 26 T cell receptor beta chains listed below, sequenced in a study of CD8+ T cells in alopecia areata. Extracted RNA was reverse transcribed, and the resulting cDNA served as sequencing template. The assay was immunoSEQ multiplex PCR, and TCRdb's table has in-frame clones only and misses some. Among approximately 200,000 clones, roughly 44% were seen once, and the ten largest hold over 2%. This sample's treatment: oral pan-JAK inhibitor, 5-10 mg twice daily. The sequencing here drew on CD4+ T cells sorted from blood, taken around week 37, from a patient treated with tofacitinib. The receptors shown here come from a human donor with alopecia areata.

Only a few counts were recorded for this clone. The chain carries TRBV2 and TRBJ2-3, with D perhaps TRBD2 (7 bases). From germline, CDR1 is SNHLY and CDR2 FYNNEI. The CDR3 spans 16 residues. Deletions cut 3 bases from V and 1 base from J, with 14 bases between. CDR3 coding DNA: TGTGCCAGCAGTGAGGGGGCTAGCGGAGGCACAGATACGCAGTATTTT. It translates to CASSEGASGGTDTQYF.

For the CDR3, the DNA is TGTGCCAGCAGCCTACGACCGAGCTCCTACGAGCAGTACTTC. It is translated as CASSLRPSSYEQYF. This chain connects TRBV4-2 to TRBJ2-7; no definite D call. The CDR3 totals 14 residues. Trimming removed 4 bases from V and 0 bases from J, with 10 bases in between. Germline lookup yields CDR1 LGHNA and CDR2 YNFKEQ.

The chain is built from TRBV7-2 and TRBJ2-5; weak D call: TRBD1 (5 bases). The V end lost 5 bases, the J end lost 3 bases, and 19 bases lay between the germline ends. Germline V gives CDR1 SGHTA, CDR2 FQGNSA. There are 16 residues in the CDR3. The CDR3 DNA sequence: TGTGCCAGCAGCCCAATGTGGGGCCGTGGGGAAGAGACCCAGTACTTC. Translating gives CASSPMWGRGEETQYF.

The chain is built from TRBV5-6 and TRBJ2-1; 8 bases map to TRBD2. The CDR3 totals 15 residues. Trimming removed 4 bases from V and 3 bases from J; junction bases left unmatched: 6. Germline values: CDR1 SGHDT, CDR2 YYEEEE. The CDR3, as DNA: TGTGCCAGCAGCCGTCTAGCGGGTAGCTACAATGAGCAGTTCTTC. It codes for CASSRLAGSYNEQFF. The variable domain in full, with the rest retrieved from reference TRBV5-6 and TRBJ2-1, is DAGVTQSPTHLIKTRGQQVTLRCSPKSGHDTVSWYQQALGQGPQFIFQYYEEEERQRGNFPDRFSGHQFPNYSSELNVNALLLGDSALYLCASSRLAGSYNEQFFGPGTRLTVL.

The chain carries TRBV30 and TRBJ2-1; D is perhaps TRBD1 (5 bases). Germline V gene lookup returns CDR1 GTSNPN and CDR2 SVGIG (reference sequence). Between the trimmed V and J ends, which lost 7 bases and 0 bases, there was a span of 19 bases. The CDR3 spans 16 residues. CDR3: CALEKQAYNSYNEQFF. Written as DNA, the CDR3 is TGTGCCTTGGAGAAACAGGCGTATAACTCCTACAATGAGCAGTTCTTC. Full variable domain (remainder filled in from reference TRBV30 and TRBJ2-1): SQTIHQWPATLVQPVGSPLSLECTVEGTSNPNLYWYRQAAGRGLQLLFYSVGIGQISSEVPQNLSASRPQDRQFILSSKKLLLSDSGFYLCALEKQAYNSYNEQFFGPGTRLTVL.

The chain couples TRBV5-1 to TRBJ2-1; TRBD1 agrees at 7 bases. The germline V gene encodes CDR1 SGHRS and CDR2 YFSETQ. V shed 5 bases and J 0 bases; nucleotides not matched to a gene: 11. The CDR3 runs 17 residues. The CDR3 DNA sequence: TGCGCCAGCAGTTATAACAACAGGGGAAGCTCCTACAATGAGCAGTTCTTC. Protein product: CASSYNNRGSSYNEQFF.

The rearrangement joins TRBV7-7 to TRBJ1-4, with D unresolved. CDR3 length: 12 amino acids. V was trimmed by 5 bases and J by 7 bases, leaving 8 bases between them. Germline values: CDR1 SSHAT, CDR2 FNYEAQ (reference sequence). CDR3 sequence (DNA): TGTGCCAGCAGCCCCGACCGTGAAAAACTGTTTTTT. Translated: CASSPDREKLFF.

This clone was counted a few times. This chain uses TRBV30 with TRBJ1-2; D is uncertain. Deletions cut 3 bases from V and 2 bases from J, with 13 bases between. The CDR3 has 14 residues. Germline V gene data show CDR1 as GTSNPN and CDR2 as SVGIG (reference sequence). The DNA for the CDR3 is TGTGCCTGGAGGGGGTTCGGATGGAACTATGGCTACACCTTC. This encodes CAWRGFGWNYGYTF.

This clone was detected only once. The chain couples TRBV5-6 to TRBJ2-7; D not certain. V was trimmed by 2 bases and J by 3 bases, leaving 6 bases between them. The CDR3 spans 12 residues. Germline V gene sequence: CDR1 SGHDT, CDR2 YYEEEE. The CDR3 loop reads CASSFGSYEQYF. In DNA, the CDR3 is TGTGCCAGCAGCTTCGGCAGCTACGAGCAGTACTTC.

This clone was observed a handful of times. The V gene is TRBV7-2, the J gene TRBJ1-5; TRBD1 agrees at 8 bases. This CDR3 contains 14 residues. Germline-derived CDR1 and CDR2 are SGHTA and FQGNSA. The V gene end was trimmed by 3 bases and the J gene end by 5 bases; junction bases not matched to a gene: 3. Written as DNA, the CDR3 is TGTGCCAGCAGCTTTGTACAGGGGGATCAGCCCCAGCATTTT. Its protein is CASSFVQGDQPQHF.

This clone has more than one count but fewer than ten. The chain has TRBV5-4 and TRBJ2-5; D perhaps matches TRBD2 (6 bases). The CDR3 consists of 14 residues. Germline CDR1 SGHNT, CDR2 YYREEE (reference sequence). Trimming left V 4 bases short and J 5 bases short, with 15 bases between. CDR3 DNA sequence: TGTGCCAGCAGCACCCGCGGGGCACTCGAGACCCAGTACTTC. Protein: CASSTRGALETQYF.

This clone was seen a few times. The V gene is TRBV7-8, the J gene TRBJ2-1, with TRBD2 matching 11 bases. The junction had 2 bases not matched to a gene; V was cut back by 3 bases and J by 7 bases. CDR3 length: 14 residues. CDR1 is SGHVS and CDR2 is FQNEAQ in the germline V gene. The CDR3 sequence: CASSFSGRGNEQFF. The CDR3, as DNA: TGTGCCAGCAGCTTTAGCGGGAGGGGGAATGAGCAGTTCTTC.

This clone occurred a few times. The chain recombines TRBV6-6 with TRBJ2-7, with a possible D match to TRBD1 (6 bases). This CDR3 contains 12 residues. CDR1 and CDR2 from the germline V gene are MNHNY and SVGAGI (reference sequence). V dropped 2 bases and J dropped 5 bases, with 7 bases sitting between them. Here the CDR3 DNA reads TGTGCCAGCAGTTACGGGGGCCACGAGCAGTACTTC. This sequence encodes CASSYGGHEQYF.

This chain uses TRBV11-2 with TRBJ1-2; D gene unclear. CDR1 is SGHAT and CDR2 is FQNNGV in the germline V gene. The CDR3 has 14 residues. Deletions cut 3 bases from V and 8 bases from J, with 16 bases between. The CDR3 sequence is CASSLIGSSGGYTF. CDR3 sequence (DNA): TGTGCCAGCAGCTTGATAGGCTCTTCGGGGGGCTACACCTTC.

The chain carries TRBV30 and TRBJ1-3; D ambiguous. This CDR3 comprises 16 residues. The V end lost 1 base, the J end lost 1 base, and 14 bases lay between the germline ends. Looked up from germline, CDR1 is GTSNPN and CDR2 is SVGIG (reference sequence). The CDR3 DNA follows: TGTGCCTGGAGTGCTTTGTCGGCACTTTCTGGAAACACCATATATTTT. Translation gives CAWSALSALSGNTIYF.

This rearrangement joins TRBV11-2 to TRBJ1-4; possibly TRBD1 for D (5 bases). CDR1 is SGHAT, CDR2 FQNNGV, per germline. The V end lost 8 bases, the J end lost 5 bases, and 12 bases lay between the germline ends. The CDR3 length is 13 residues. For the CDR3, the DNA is TGTGCCAGCGGGCAGGGACTGAATGAAAAACTGTTTTTT. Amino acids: CASGQGLNEKLFF.

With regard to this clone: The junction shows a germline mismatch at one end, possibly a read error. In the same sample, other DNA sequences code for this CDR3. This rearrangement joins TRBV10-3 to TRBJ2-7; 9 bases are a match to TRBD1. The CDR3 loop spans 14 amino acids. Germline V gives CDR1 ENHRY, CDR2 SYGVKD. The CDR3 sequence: CAIRGWDRDYEQYF. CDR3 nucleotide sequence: TGTGCCATCAGGGGTTGGGACAGGGATTACGAGCAGTACTTT.

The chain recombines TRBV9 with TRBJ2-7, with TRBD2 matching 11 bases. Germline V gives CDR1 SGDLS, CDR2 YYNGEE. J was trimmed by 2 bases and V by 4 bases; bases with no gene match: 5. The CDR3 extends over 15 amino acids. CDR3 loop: CASSTGTSGPYEQYF. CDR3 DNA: TGTGCCAGCAGCACCGGGACTAGCGGTCCCTACGAGCAGTACTTC. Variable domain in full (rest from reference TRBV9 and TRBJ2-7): DSGVTQTPKHLITATGQRVTLRCSPRSGDLSVYWYQQSLDQGLQFLIQYYNGEERAKGNILERFSAQQFPDLHSELNLSSLELGDSALYFCASSTGTSGPYEQYFGPGTRLTVT.

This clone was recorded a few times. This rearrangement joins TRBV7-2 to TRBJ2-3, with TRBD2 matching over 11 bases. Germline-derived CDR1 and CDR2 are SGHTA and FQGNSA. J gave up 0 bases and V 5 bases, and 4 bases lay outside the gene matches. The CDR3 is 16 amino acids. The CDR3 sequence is CASSPGLADSTDTQYF. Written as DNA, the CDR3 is TGTGCCAGCAGCCCGGGACTAGCGGACAGCACAGATACGCAGTATTTT. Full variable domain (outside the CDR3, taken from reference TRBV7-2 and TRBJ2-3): GAGVSQSPSNKVTEKGKDVELRCDPISGHTALYWYRQSLGQGLEFLIYFQGNSAPDKSGLPSDRFSAERTGGSVSTLTIQRTQQEDSAVYLCASSPGLADSTDTQYFGPGTRLTVL.

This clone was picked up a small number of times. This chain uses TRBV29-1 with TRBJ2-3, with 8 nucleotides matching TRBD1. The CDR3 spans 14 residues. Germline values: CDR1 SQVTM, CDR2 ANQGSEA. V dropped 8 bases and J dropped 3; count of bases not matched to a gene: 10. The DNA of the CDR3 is TGCAGCTACGGACAGGGATCGGAGACAGATACGCAGTATTTT. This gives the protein CSYGQGSETDTQYF.

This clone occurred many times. CDR3 DNA: TGTGCCAGCAGCGTTGGCGGACCGCAGTACTTC. It codes for CASSVGGPQYF. The gene calls are TRBV28 and TRBJ2-7; D uncertain. This CDR3 comprises 11 residues. Germline V gene data show CDR1 as MDHEN and CDR2 as SYDVKM. V was shortened by 6 bases and J by 9 bases, with 12 bases between the two germline ends.

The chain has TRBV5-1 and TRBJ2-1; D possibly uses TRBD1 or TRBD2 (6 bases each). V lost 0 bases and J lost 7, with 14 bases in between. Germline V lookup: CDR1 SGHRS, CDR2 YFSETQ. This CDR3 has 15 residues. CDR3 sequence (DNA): TGCGCCAGCAGCTTGGCCTACGGGGGCCGAAATGAGCAGTTCTTC. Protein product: CASSLAYGGRNEQFF. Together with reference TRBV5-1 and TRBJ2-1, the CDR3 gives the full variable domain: KAGVTQTPRYLIKTRGQQVTLSCSPISGHRSVSWYQQTPGQGLQFLFEYFSETQRNKGNFPGRFSGRQFSNSRSEMNVSTLELGDSALYLCASSLAYGGRNEQFFGPGTRLTVL.

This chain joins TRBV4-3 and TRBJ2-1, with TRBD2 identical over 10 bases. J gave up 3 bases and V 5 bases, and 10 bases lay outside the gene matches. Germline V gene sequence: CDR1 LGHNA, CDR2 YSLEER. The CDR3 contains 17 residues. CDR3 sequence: CASSSSSAGGVYNEQFF. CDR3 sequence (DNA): TGCGCCAGCAGCTCATCCTCAGCGGGAGGGGTCTACAATGAGCAGTTCTTC.

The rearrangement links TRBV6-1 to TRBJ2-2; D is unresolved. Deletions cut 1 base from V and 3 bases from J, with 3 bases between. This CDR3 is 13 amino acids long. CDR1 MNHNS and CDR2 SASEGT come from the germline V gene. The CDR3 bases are TGTGCCAGCAGTGAAGTGGACACCGGGGAGCTGTTTTTT. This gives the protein CASSEVDTGELFF.

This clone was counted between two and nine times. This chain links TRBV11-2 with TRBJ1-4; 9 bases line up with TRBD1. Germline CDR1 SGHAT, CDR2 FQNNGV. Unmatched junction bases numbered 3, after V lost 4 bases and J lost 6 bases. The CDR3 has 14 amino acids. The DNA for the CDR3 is TGTGCCAGCAGCTACAGGGGGCCAGATGAAAAACTGTTTTTT. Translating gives CASSYRGPDEKLFF.

CDR3 in amino acids: CAWSSPRQGLYQPQHF. The CDR3 DNA follows: TGTGCCTGGAGTTCCCCTAGACAGGGCCTATATCAGCCCCAGCATTTT. This chain joins TRBV30 and TRBJ1-5, with TRBD1 matching over 7 bases. Germline-derived CDR1 and CDR2 are GTSNPN and SVGIG (reference sequence). The V and J ends lost 2 bases and 5 bases, in that order; junction bases with no gene match: 12. The CDR3 consists of 16 residues.